This T cell receptor (beta chain) was captured in a study of shared clonotypes between healthy human individuals. CD45RA-negative memory and CD45RA+ naive subsets were split from the CD4+ cells. The protocol was immunoSEQ multiplex PCR, while the TCRdb copy is restricted to in-frame clones and leaves out a portion. Of about 2.3 million clones in the sample, 93% were seen once. This clone was counted a single time. The germline CDR1 and CDR2 sequences are KGHSH and LQKENI. Trimming took 3 bases from V and 1 from J, leaving 18 bases between them. The CDR3 length is 17 residues. The receptor was derived from a man in his late teens or twenties in good health. Some clones in this sample may be carry-over from other donors' samples. The sample consisted of naive CD4+ T cells from PBMCs. Subset given: CD45RA+ positively selected. The chain uses TRBV18 and TRBJ1-1, with a possible D match to TRBD1 (5 bases). The CDR3 loop reads CASSPLSGPLGNTEAFF. In nucleotides, the CDR3 is TGTGCCAGCTCACCGCTTTCGGGGCCCCTAGGGAACACTGAAGCTTTCTTT.